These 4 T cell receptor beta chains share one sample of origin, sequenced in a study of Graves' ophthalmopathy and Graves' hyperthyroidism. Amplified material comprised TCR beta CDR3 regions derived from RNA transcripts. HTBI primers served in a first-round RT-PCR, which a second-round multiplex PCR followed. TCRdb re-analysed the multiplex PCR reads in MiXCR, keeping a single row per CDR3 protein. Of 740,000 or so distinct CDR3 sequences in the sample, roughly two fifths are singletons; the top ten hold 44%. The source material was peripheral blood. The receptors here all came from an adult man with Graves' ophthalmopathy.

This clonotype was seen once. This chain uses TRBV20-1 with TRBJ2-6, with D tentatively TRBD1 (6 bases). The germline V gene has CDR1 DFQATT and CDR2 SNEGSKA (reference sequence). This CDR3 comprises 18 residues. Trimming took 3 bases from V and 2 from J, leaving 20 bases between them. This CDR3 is CSASEPTWGLTGANVLTF. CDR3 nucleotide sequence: TGCAGTGCTAGTGAGCCGACGTGGGGGCTAACTGGGGCCAACGTCCTGACTTTC.

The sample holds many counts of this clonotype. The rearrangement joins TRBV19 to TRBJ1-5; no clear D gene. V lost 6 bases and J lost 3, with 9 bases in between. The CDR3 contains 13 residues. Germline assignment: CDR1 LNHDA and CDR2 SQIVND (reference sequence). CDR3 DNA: TGTGCCAGTAGCGTTGACATCAATCAGCCCCAGCATTTT. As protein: CASSVDINQPQHF.

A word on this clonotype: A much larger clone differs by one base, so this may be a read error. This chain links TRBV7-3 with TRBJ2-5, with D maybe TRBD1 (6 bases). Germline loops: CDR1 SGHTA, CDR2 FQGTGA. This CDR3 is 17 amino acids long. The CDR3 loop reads CASSDSQGSLYQQTQYF. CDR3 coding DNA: TGTGCCAGCAGCGACTCCCAGGGGTCCCTTTACCAACAGACCCAGTACTTC. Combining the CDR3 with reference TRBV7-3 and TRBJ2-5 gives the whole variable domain GAGVSQTPSNKVTEKGKYVELRCDPISGHTALYWYRQSLGQGPEFLIYFQGTGAADDSGLPNDRFFAVRPEGSVSTLKIQRTERGDSAVYLCASSDSQGSLYQQTQYFGPGTRLLVL.

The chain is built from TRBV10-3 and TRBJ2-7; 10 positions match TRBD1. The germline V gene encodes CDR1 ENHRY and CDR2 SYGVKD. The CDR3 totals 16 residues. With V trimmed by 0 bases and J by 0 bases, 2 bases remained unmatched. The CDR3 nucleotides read TGTGCCATCAGTGAGTCCCGGACAGGGGGCTCCTACGAGCAGTACTTC. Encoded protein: CAISESRTGGSYEQYF.